What follows are 30 T cell receptor beta chains derived from one specimen sequenced in a study of long-term antiretroviral therapy in people with HIV. Version v3.0 of the immunoSEQ assay ran at survey level. The data were produced by immunoSEQ multiplex PCR, yet TCRdb's version contains in-frame clones alone and is incomplete. The top ten clones hold approximately 12% of a sample with around 21,000 clones, about four fifths of them seen once. The material was unsorted PBMCs, obtained 0.1 years before starting antiretroviral therapy. Receptors were obtained from a middle-aged man with HIV.

DNA for the CDR3: TGTGCCAGCAGCTTGCCGGGGGCGCCTTATAATTCACCCCTCCACTTT. Residues: CASSLPGAPYNSPLHF. This sequence joins TRBV5-4 and TRBJ1-6; the D gene is possibly TRBD1 (6 bases). Germline CDR1 and CDR2: SGHNT and YYREEE (reference sequence). Trimming removed 1 base from V and 4 bases from J, with 12 bases in between. The length of the CDR3 is 16 residues.

J is TRBJ1-5 and V is TRBV27; D uncertain. Trimming took off 5 bases at V and 7 bases at J, with 15 bases between the two ends. The CDR3 has 14 amino acids. Germline V gene lookup returns CDR1 MNHEY and CDR2 SMNVEV (reference sequence). The CDR3 sequence: CASSPVRRSQPQHF. The CDR3 DNA reads TGTGCCAGCAGTCCCGTTCGACGAAGCCAGCCCCAGCATTTT.

The chain joins TRBV19 to TRBJ1-1, with 9 bases matching TRBD1. Germline V lookup: CDR1 LNHDA, CDR2 SQIVND (reference sequence). Trimming at V came to 4 bases and at J to 6 bases, leaving 9 bases not matched to a gene. The CDR3 extends over 15 amino acids. CDR3 in amino acids: CASSTRGQGIAEAFF. The CDR3 nucleotides are TGTGCCAGTAGTACCCGGGGACAGGGAATCGCTGAAGCTTTCTTT.

This sequence joins TRBV28 and TRBJ2-7; D might be TRBD1 (6 bases). Germline CDR1 reads MDHEN; CDR2 reads SYDVKM. This CDR3 is 15 amino acids long. Deletions cut 3 bases from V and 5 bases from J, with 17 bases between. The CDR3: CASSLWGQGTHEQYF. CDR3 bases: TGTGCCAGCAGTTTGTGGGGACAAGGGACCCACGAGCAGTACTTC.

The CDR3: CSVAPRQGGNEQYF. CDR3 nucleotides: TGCAGCGTTGCCCCCCGACAGGGAGGTAACGAGCAGTACTTC. The J gene is TRBJ2-7, the V gene TRBV29-1; TRBD1 is a possible D gene (7 bases). V shed 4 bases and J shed 5 bases, with 18 bases lying between them. Per the germline V gene, CDR1 is SQVTM and CDR2 is ANQGSEA. The CDR3 extends over 14 amino acids.

CDR3 nucleotides: TGTGCCAGTAGTATCACAGGGAGTCAAGGTCAGCCCCAGCATTTT. Its protein is CASSITGSQGQPQHF. The chain employs TRBV19 and TRBJ1-5, with D possibly TRBD1 on 6 matching bases. The germline CDR1 and CDR2 sequences are LNHDA and SQIVND (reference sequence). The CDR3 contains 15 residues. The ends were cut back, 3 bases at V and 6 bases at J, with 15 bases in the middle.

V and J are TRBV12-5 and TRBJ2-1; a weak D match, TRBD1 (5 bases). The CDR3 length is 14 residues. Germline V gene lookup returns CDR1 LGHNT and CDR2 FRNRAP. V was clipped by 1 base and J by 4 bases, with 8 bases between them. DNA of the CDR3: TGTGCTAGTGGTTTGGGTCAGGGTTACAATGAGCAGTTCTTC. This sequence encodes CASGLGQGYNEQFF.

This clone occurred once. The CDR3 loop reads CASSLAAGLNTEAFF. The CDR3 bases are TGTGCCAGCAGCTTGGCGGCAGGGTTGAACACTGAAGCTTTCTTT. J is TRBJ1-1 and V is TRBV5-4, with TRBD1 as a possible D gene (5 bases). Germline lookup yields CDR1 SGHNT and CDR2 YYREEE (reference sequence). Trimming pared 0 bases from V and 0 bases from J, leaving 9 bases between. This CDR3 is 15 amino acids long.

This clone was detected a few times. The rearrangement uses TRBV7-6 and TRBJ2-7; tentative D call: TRBD2 (5 bases). The V gene lost 6 bases and the J gene lost 6 bases, with 15 bases spanning the gap. The germline gives CDR1 SGHVS, CDR2 FNYEAQ. The CDR3 extends over 13 amino acids. CDR3 residues: CASSFAGRVEQYF. For the CDR3, the DNA is TGTGCCAGCAGTTTCGCCGGGCGGGTCGAGCAGTACTTC.

The table lists this clone with a count of one. V usage is TRBV6-1 and J usage is TRBJ2-1; 11 bases are shared with TRBD2. This CDR3 comprises 16 residues. V lost 2 bases and J lost 0; bases outside the gene matches: 0. The germline CDR1 and CDR2 sequences are MNHNS and SASEGT. The CDR3 DNA reads as TGTGCCAGCAGTGAACTAGCGGGAGGCTCCTACAATGAGCAGTTCTTC. Protein: CASSELAGGSYNEQFF.

This clone has just a few counts. The CDR3 DNA sequence: TGTGCCAGCAGTTACCTACGGAGCAATCAGCCCCAGCATTTT. Encoded protein: CASSYLRSNQPQHF. This chain links TRBV28 with TRBJ1-5; D not certain. Per the germline V gene, CDR1 is MDHEN and CDR2 is SYDVKM. The CDR3 has 14 amino acids. V was trimmed by 4 bases and J by 1 base, leaving 8 bases between them.

The V gene is TRBV6-1, the J gene TRBJ2-2; D is unresolved. CDR1 MNHNS and CDR2 SASEGT come from the germline V gene. V lost 2 bases and J 5 bases, leaving 6 bases between the germline ends. CDR3 length: 13 amino acids. CDR3 sequence: CASSETRTGELFF. CDR3 sequence (DNA): TGTGCCAGCAGTGAAACAAGGACCGGGGAGCTGTTTTTT.

The V gene is TRBV5-1, the J gene TRBJ1-1; TRBD1 aligns across 9 bases. Trimming removed 1 base from V and 5 bases from J; junction bases left unmatched: 3. CDR1 and CDR2 (germline): SGHRS, YFSETQ. This CDR3 comprises 14 residues. CDR3 sequence: CASSLLGTGTEAFF. The CDR3 region has the DNA TGCGCCAGCAGCTTGTTGGGGACAGGGACTGAAGCTTTCTTT.

The chain combines TRBV27 with TRBJ1-1; D is ambiguous. The CDR3 extends over 16 amino acids. Deletions cut 4 bases from V and 6 bases from J, with 21 bases between. The germline V gene has CDR1 MNHEY and CDR2 SMNVEV (reference sequence). The DNA for the CDR3 is TGTGCCAGCAGTTCCCGGCTGCCAGGTTTTGGGTCTGAAGCTTTCTTT. Residues: CASSSRLPGFGSEAFF.

J is TRBJ1-3 and V is TRBV28; 7 positions agree with TRBD1. The CDR3 consists of 14 residues. V shed 4 bases and J 4 bases; nucleotides not matched to a gene: 4. Looked up from germline, CDR1 is MDHEN and CDR2 is SYDVKM. DNA of the CDR3: TGTGCCAGCAGTTCGACAGGGACAGGAAACACCATATATTTT. It yields the protein CASSSTGTGNTIYF.

V and J are TRBV9 and TRBJ2-4; unclear D gene. V was pared by 3 bases and J by 6 bases, with 16 bases between. Germline V gene lookup returns CDR1 SGDLS and CDR2 YYNGEE. CDR3 length equals 15 residues. The CDR3: CASSAPSDSGNIQYF. CDR3 nucleotide sequence: TGTGCCAGCAGCGCCCCCTCTGACTCGGGAAACATTCAGTACTTC.

The V call is TRBV28, the J call TRBJ2-7, with D unclear. This CDR3 is built from 11 residues. Trimming left V 7 bases short and J 3 bases short, with 7 bases between. CDR1 is MDHEN, CDR2 SYDVKM, per germline. DNA of the CDR3: TGTGCCAGCAACCTTAACTACGAGCAGTACTTC. Residues: CASNLNYEQYF.

In this sample, this clone turned up once. The CDR3 loop reads CSAPTSGGYNEQFF. CDR3 sequence (DNA): TGCAGCGCCCCGACTAGCGGGGGCTACAATGAGCAGTTCTTC. The J gene is TRBJ2-1, the V gene TRBV29-1; 12 nucleotides align to TRBD2. Germline loops: CDR1 SQVTM, CDR2 ANQGSEA. Trimming cost V 7 bases and J 3 bases; bases outside gene matches: 4. The CDR3 extends over 14 amino acids.

This chain links TRBV28 with TRBJ2-4; D remains unclear. Germline CDR1 reads MDHEN; CDR2 reads SYDVKM. CDR3 size: 12 residues. Between the trimmed V and J ends, which lost 6 bases and 1 base, there was a span of 4 bases. CDR3 DNA sequence: TGTGCCAGCAGGAGGGCCAAAAACATTCAGTACTTC. This encodes CASRRAKNIQYF.

This clone was seen only a few times. The chain carries TRBV25-1 and TRBJ1-6, with D perhaps matching TRBD1 (6 bases). V lost 6 bases to trimming and J lost 10 bases, with 13 bases between them. Germline CDR1 and CDR2: MGHDK and SYGVNS. The CDR3 runs 13 residues. CDR3 protein: CASRPWTDSPLHF. For the CDR3, the DNA is TGTGCCAGCAGGCCTTGGACAGACTCACCCCTCCACTTT.

The rearrangement links TRBV29-1 to TRBJ2-2; 10 nucleotides line up with TRBD2. V dropped 4 bases and J dropped 2; count of bases not matched to a gene: 7. This CDR3 has 16 residues. The V gene's germline CDR1 is SQVTM and CDR2 ANQGSEA. CDR3 nucleotide sequence: TGCAGCGTTGGGGGACTAGCGAACGTCAACACCGGGGAGCTGTTTTTT. Its protein is CSVGGLANVNTGELFF.

This clone was counted once. CDR3 loop: CASSKQPGGSSNQPQHF. In DNA form, the CDR3 reads TGTGCCAGTAGTAAACAACCGGGGGGCTCTAGCAATCAGCCCCAGCATTTT. V gene TRBV19 combines with J gene TRBJ1-5; perhaps TRBD1 as D (6 bases). Germline lookup yields CDR1 LNHDA and CDR2 SQIVND (reference sequence). The CDR3 length is 17 residues. V was clipped by 4 bases and J by 0 bases, with 16 bases between them.

The V gene is TRBV27, the J gene TRBJ1-5; D perhaps matches TRBD1 (5 bases). The CDR3 sequence is 15 residues long. The germline V gene encodes CDR1 MNHEY and CDR2 SMNVEV (reference sequence). The V end was cut by 3 bases, the J end by 3 bases, with 12 bases between. The CDR3 DNA follows: TGTGCCAGCAGTTTCACGGGGGGTTCCAATCAGCCCCAGCATTTT. It yields the protein CASSFTGGSNQPQHF.

The genes are TRBV28 and TRBJ2-7; 12 bases are shared with TRBD1. Germline V gene data show CDR1 as MDHEN and CDR2 as SYDVKM. There are 17 residues in the CDR3. The trim removed 4 bases at V and 5 bases at J, leaving 12 bases unmatched. The CDR3 protein is CASSSRDRGRKGHEQYF. The CDR3 DNA follows: TGTGCCAGCAGTTCCCGGGACAGGGGGCGAAAGGGCCACGAGCAGTACTTC.

The chain joins TRBV28 to TRBJ2-7; tentatively, D is TRBD2 (5 bases). The germline V and J ends were trimmed by 7 bases and 2 bases, with 12 bases remaining between them. In germline, CDR1 is MDHEN, CDR2 SYDVKM. The CDR3 runs 13 residues. In nucleotides, the CDR3 is TGTGCCAGCAAAAGCGGTCTCCCCTACGAGCAGTACTTC. It is translated as CASKSGLPYEQYF.

This chain links TRBV13 with TRBJ1-1, with D tentatively TRBD1 (5 bases). The CDR3 consists of 14 residues. Trimming cost V 2 bases and J 6 bases, with 13 bases left between them. Germline CDR1 reads PRHDT; CDR2 reads FYEKMQ (reference sequence). CDR3 residues: CASSLFLRGSEAFF. CDR3 sequence (DNA): TGTGCCAGCAGCTTATTCCTTAGGGGTTCTGAAGCTTTCTTT.

The gene calls are TRBV2 and TRBJ2-7; 9 nucleotides align to TRBD1. Germline CDR1 is SNHLY and CDR2 is FYNNEI. V was pared by 4 bases and J by 3 bases, with 4 bases of the junction left unmatched. The CDR3 totals 14 residues. CDR3 sequence (DNA): TGTGCCAGCAGTGGGACAGGGGAGCGCTACGAGCAGTACTTC. This codes for CASSGTGERYEQYF. The full variable domain, with the rest looked up from reference TRBV2 and TRBJ2-7, is EPEVTQTPSHQVTQMGQEVILRCVPISNHLYFYWYRQILGQKVEFLVSFYNNEISEKSEIFDDQFSVERPDGSNFTLKIRSTKLEDSAMYFCASSGTGERYEQYFGPGTRLTVT.

The genes are TRBV5-1 and TRBJ2-7; possibly TRBD1 or TRBD2 for D (6 bases each). Germline loops: CDR1 SGHRS, CDR2 YFSETQ. The ends were cut back, 5 bases at V and 7 bases at J, with 22 bases in the middle. This CDR3 region has 15 residues. CDR3 in amino acids: CASSFGTGGGREQYF. Written as DNA, the CDR3 is TGCGCCAGCAGTTTTGGGACTGGAGGGGGGAGGGAGCAGTACTTC.

This chain connects TRBV7-2 to TRBJ2-7; 8 nucleotides match TRBD1. The CDR3 has 15 residues. V lost 2 bases to trimming and J lost 9 bases; unmatched junction nucleotides: 12. Germline V gene lookup returns CDR1 SGHTA and CDR2 FQGNSA. As DNA, the CDR3 is TGTGCCAGCAGCTTATTCGGACAGGGCCTCGCGGGGCAGTACTTC. It codes for CASSLFGQGLAGQYF.

This clone was observed a single time. The rearrangement uses TRBV27 and TRBJ2-3; D gene uncertain. Germline V CDR1 and CDR2: MNHEY, SMNVEV (reference sequence). Trimming cost V 1 base and J 7 bases, with 6 bases left between them. The CDR3 spans 12 residues. The CDR3: CASSLLGNTQYF. The CDR3 DNA reads TGTGCCAGCAGTTTATTGGGAAATACGCAGTATTTT.